The rows below give T cell receptor beta chains drawn from one sample of a study of shared clonotypes between healthy human individuals. Assay used: immunoSEQ multiplex PCR; TCRdb lists only in-frame clones, some missing. Of 550,000 to 800,000 clones listed, around two thirds are singletons. Specimen: memory CD4+ T cells sorted from blood. The receptor set was obtained from a woman aged 30 to 39 in good health. Both conserved end residues are part of each CDR3. A D gene is named only where the DNA matches it firmly. The size of a clone is reported for some rows only, either as once, few or many, or as a class for expanded clones.

v_gene	j_gene	abundance	d_gene	CDR3nt	CDR3aa
TRBV28	TRBJ2-7	-	TRBD1	TGTGCCAGCAGTTTCCTCACGAGCAGGGGGCTTGAGCAGTACTTC	CASSFLTSRGLEQYF
TRBV19	TRBJ1-5	-	-	TGTGCCAGTAGGGGGGGGGCTCGGCAGCCCCAGCATTTT	CASRGGARQPQHF
TRBV19	TRBJ2-7	few	-	TGTGCCAGTAGGGGGGCAGGCCCCAACTACGAGCAGTACTTC	CASRGAGPNYEQYF
TRBV28	TRBJ1-6	-	TRBD1	TGTGCCAGCAGGTCCGGTAACAGGGGTAATTCACCCCTCCACTTT	CASRSGNRGNSPLHF
TRBV14	TRBJ2-1	-	-	TGTGCCAGCAGCCAACCGGGACTGGGTATTGAGCAGTTCTTC	CASSQPGLGIEQFF
TRBV6-1	TRBJ1-5	few	TRBD1	TGTGCCATCAAGACAGGGGACCTCAATCAGCCCCAGCATTTT	CAIKTGDLNQPQHF
TRBV18	TRBJ1-3	-	-	TGTGCCAGCTATTCCAGCTCTGGAAACACCATATATTTT	CASYSSSGNTIYF
TRBV30	TRBJ1-1	few	TRBD1	TGTGCCTGGACCCGACAGGGGGCGGAAGCTTTCTTT	CAWTRQGAEAFF
TRBV10-2	TRBJ2-2	-	TRBD1	TGCGCCAGCACCCCACAGGGGGCCATCCCCGGGGAGCTGTTTTTT	CASTPQGAIPGELFF
TRBV28	TRBJ1-5	-	-	TGTGCCAGCAGTTTATGGACCCCAGGGGACAATCAGCCCCAGCATTTT	CASSLWTPGDNQPQHF
TRBV5-4	TRBJ2-7	many	-	TGTGCCAGCAGCTTAGAACCAGGTTTGCGTGAGCAGTACTTC	CASSLEPGLREQYF
TRBV10-3	TRBJ2-7	-	TRBD2	TGTGCCATCAGTGAGTCTACTAGCGGGGGGGACGAGCAGTACTTC	CAISESTSGGDEQYF
TRBV11-2	TRBJ2-7	-	-	TGTGCCAGCAGCTTTCAGGCGAGCTCCTACGAGCAGTACTTC	CASSFQASSYEQYF
TRBV7-7	TRBJ2-1	few	-	TGTGCCAGCAGCTCCGTAGCCGTCTCCTACAATGAGCAGTTCTTC	CASSSVAVSYNEQFF
TRBV25-1	TRBJ1-1	-	TRBD1	TGTGCCAGCAGTCCCAGGGGGCCGGACACTGAAGCTTTCTTT	CASSPRGPDTEAFF
TRBV6-6	TRBJ1-1	-	TRBD1	TGTGCCAGCGGGACAGGGAAAACTGAAGCTTTCTTT	CASGTGKTEAFF
TRBV18	TRBJ2-2	once	TRBD1	TGTGCCAGCTCACCACGGGCAGGGGGCAACACCGGGGAGCTGTTTTTT	CASSPRAGGNTGELFF
TRBV4-1	TRBJ2-7	few	-	TGCGCCAGCAGCCAAGACATCGGGGTAGGGGCCATGGTCTACGAGCAGTACTTC	CASSQDIGVGAMVYEQYF
TRBV6-1	TRBJ1-5	once	-	TGTGCCAGCAGTGAGGGAAGTGGGGGTATGTATCAGCCCCAGCATTTT	CASSEGSGGMYQPQHF
TRBV5-1	TRBJ2-7	-	-	TGCGCCAGCAGCTTGGATCGAGAATCCTACGAGCAGTACTTC	CASSLDRESYEQYF
TRBV18	TRBJ1-3	-	-	TGTGCCAGCTCGCCACAAGAAATCTCTGGAAACACCATATATTTT	CASSPQEISGNTIYF
TRBV10-3	TRBJ2-6	-	TRBD1	TGTGCCATCAGCGCCGGGACAGGGGTGCAAATGTTCTCTGGGGCCAACGTCCTGACTTTC	CAISAGTGVQMFSGANVLTF
TRBV10-2	TRBJ2-2	-	-	TGCGCCAGCAGTGGTTCGGCTCACACCGGGGAGCTGTTTTTT	CASSGSAHTGELFF
TRBV11-2	TRBJ2-7	-	-	TGTGCCAGCAGCCCAGTAACAGGTTTTGCCTACGAGCAGTACTTC	CASSPVTGFAYEQYF
TRBV25-1	TRBJ2-5	-	-	TGTGCCAGCAGTGGAAGCGAGACCCAGTACTTC	CASSGSETQYF
TRBV28	TRBJ2-4	-	-	TGTGCCAGCAGTTTCAGGACACTGAACATTCAGTACTTC	CASSFRTLNIQYF
TRBV2	TRBJ1-2	-	-	TGTGCCAGCAGTGTCCCGGGACAAGGAGGAGTTAACTATGGCTACACCTTC	CASSVPGQGGVNYGYTF
TRBV19	TRBJ2-2	-	TRBD1	TGTGCCAGTAGTATAACAGGGGGCACCGGGGAGCTGTTTTTT	CASSITGGTGELFF
TRBV4-1	TRBJ2-5	-	TRBD2	TGCGCCAGCAGCCGCTCCGGGACTAGCGGACCCAATTTTGAGACCCAGTACTTC	CASSRSGTSGPNFETQYF
TRBV19	TRBJ1-2	-	-	TGTGCCAGTAGTCAGACAGCTGGCTACACCTTC	CASSQTAGYTF
TRBV5-1	TRBJ1-1	-	TRBD1	TGCGCCAGCAGCTTGGCAGGGGGGGAAACTGAAGCTTTCTTT	CASSLAGGETEAFF
TRBV30	TRBJ1-2	-	-	TGTGCCTGGAGTGTCGATATTAATAGTTTCTACACCTTC	CAWSVDINSFYTF
TRBV28	TRBJ2-6	-	TRBD1	TGTGCCAGCAGTCTCTCGGGACAGGGGGCAGGGGCCAACGTCCTGACTTTC	CASSLSGQGAGANVLTF
TRBV5-6	TRBJ1-1	-	-	TGTGCCAGCAGCTCCCTAGAAGGGGCCATGAACACTGAAGCTTTCTTT	CASSSLEGAMNTEAFF
TRBV4-2	TRBJ2-1	few	TRBD1	TGTGCCAGCAGCCGACAAACCGGGACAGGGGACAATGAGCAGTTCTTC	CASSRQTGTGDNEQFF
TRBV14	TRBJ2-7	many	TRBD2	TGTGCCAGCAGCCTTCGGACTAGTGGGGAGCAGTACTTC	CASSLRTSGEQYF
TRBV5-5	TRBJ1-1	-	-	TGTGCCAGCAGCTCAGGTGGGGGGAGCACTGAAGCTTTCTTT	CASSSGGGSTEAFF
TRBV19	TRBJ2-1	few	-	TGTGCCAGTAGTAGCGGGTGGGGATCCAATGAGCAGTTCTTC	CASSSGWGSNEQFF
TRBV5-5	TRBJ1-2	-	-	TGTGCCAGCAGCTTCAGGGTAAACTATGGCTACACCTTC	CASSFRVNYGYTF
TRBV19	TRBJ2-3	-	TRBD2	TGTGCCAGTAGAGCGGGAGCAGATACGCAGTATTTT	CASRAGADTQYF
TRBV7-9	TRBJ2-2	-	-	TGTGCCAGCAGCTTCCGACAAACCGGGGAGCTGTTTTTT	CASSFRQTGELFF
TRBV15	TRBJ2-5	-	-	TGTGCCACCAGCACCGGAGGTGCGGGATCAGAGACCCAGTACTTC	CATSTGGAGSETQYF